Listed here is a single T cell receptor (beta chain). This sample was included in a study of blood T cell repertoires in COVID-19. Per the germline V gene, CDR1 is MDHEN and CDR2 is SYDVKM. The CDR3 has 11 residues. V gave up 3 bases and J gave up 7 bases, with 6 bases separating them. In the original workflow: Reference gene primer amplification yielded estimated nucleated cell counts. Here immunoSEQ multiplex PCR was the method, and the copy in TCRdb shows in-frame clones only, minus some. V, J and clone size are taken as reported in that table, and D and trimming were inferred from the DNA itself. The sample carries about 74,000 clones, 60% to 85% recorded once.

The rearrangement links TRBV28 to TRBJ1-2; D remains unclear. Sequenced sample: peripheral blood. The receptor was derived from a man aged 65 to 85 with acute or convalescent COVID-19. The CDR3 nucleotides read TGTGCCAGCAGTTTTCGGTTTGGCTACACCTTC. Translating it yields CASSFRFGYTF.